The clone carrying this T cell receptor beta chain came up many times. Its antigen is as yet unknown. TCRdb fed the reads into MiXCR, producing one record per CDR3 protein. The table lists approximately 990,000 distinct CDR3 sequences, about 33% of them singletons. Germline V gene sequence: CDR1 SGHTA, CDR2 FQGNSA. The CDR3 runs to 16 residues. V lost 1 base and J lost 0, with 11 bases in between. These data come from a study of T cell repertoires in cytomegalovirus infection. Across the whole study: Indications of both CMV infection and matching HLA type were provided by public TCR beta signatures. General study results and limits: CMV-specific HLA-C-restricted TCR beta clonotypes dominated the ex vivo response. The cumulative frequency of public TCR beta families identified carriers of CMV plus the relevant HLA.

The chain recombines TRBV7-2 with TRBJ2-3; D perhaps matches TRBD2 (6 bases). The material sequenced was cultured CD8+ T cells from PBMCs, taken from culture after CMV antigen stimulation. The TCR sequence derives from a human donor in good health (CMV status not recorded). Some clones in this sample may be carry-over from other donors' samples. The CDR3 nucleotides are TGTGCCAGCAGCTTAGGTCCGGGGGTCAGCACAGATACGCAGTATTTT. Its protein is CASSLGPGVSTDTQYF.